This TCR beta chain appears in the sequencing data of a study of blood T cell repertoires in COVID-19. For the study at large: From the United States, Italy and Spain came samples of acute and convalescent COVID-19. The analysed material was cDNA or gDNA that came from T cells, B-cell-depleted T cells, or PBMCs.

Profiling relied on immunoSEQ multiplex PCR, and the TCRdb table lists in-frame clones only, not all of them. The table has 95,000 to 150,000 clones, around three quarters seen once. This clone was observed a few times. The V and J ends lost 3 bases and 2 bases, in that order; junction bases with no gene match: 2. CDR1 and CDR2 (germline): SEHNR, FQNEAQ (reference sequence). The CDR3 sequence is 14 residues long. Sequenced: peripheral blood. This clonotype was sampled from a woman aged 70-85 years with acute or convalescent COVID-19. J is TRBJ2-3 and V is TRBV7-9; TRBD1 matches at 7 bases. The CDR3 coding sequence is TGTGCCAGCAGCTTCGAGGGGGCCACAGATACGCAGTATTTT. This translates into CASSFEGATDTQYF. Based on the CDR3 plus reference TRBV7-9 and TRBJ2-3, the full variable domain is DTGVSQNPRHKITKRGQNVTFRCDPISEHNRLYWYRQTLGQGPEFLTYFQNEAQLEKSRLLSDRFSAERPKGSFSTLEIQRTEQGDSAMYLCASSFEGATDTQYFGPGTRLTVL.